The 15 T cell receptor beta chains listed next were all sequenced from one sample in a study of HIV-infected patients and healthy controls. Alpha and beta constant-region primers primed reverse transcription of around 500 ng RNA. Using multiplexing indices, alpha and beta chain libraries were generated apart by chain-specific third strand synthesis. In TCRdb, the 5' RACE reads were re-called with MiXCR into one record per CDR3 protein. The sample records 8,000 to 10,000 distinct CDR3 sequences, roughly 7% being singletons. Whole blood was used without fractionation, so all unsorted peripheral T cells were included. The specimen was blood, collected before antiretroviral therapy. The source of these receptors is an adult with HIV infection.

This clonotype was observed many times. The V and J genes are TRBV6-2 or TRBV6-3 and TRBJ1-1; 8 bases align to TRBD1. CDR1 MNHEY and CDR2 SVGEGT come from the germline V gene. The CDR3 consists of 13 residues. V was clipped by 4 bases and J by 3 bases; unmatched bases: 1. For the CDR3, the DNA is TGTGCCAGCAGTTTGGACAGGGACACTGAAGCTTTCTTT. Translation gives CASSLDRDTEAFF.

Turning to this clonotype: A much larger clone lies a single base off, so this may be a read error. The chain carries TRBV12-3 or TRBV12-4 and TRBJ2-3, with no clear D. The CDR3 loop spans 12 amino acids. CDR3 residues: CASGYDTETQYF. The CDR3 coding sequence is TGTGCCTCCGGCTACGACACAGAAACGCAGTATTTT.

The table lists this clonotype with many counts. The chain's CDR3 is CSGGQGEGEQFF. The CDR3 bases are TGCAGCGGCGGACAGGGGGAGGGTGAGCAGTTCTTC. The chain combines TRBV29-1 with TRBJ2-1; 10 bases are shared with TRBD1. Germline values: CDR1 SQVTM, CDR2 ANQGSEA. With V trimmed by 7 bases and J by 9 bases, 6 bases remained unmatched. This CDR3 spans 12 amino acids.

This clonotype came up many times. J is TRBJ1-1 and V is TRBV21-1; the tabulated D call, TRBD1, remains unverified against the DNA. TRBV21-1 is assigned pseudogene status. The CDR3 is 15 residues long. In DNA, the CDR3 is TGTGCCAGCAGCAAAACAGGGGATATGAACACTGAAGCTTTCTTT. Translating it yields CASSKTGDMNTEAFF.

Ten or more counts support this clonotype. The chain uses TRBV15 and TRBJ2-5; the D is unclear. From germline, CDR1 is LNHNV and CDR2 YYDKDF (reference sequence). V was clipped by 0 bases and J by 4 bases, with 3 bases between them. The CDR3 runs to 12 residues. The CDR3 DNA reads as TGTGCCACCAGCAGAGACGGAGAGACCCAGTACTTC. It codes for CATSRDGETQYF.

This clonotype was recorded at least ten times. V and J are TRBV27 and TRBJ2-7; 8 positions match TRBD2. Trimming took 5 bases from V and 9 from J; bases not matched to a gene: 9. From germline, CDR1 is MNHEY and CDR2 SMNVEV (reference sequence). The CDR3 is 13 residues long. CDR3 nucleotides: TGTGCCAGCAGTCCCCCCGGGGGGGTAGGGCAGTACTTC. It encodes CASSPPGGVGQYF.

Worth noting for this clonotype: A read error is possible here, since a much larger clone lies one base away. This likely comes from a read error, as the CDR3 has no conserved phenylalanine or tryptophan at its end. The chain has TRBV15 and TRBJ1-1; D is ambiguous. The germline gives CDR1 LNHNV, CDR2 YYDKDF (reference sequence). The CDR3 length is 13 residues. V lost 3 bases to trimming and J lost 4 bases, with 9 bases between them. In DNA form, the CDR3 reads TGTGCCACCAGCAGCTTCCTGAGCACTGAAGCTTTCATT. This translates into CATSSFLSTEAFI.

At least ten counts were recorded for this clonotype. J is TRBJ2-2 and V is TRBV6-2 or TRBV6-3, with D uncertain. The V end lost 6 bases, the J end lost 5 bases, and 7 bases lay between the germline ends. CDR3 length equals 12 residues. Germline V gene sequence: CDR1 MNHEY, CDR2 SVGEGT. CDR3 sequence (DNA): TGTGCCAGCAGCCTGGGGACCGGGGAGCTGTTTTTT. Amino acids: CASSLGTGELFF.

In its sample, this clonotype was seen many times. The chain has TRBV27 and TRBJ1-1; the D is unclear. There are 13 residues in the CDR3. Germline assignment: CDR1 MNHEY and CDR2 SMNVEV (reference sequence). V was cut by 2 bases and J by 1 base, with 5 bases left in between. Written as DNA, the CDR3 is TGTGCCAGCAGTTTACCAGGGAACACTGAAGCTTTCTTT. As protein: CASSLPGNTEAFF.

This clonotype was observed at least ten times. This CDR3 is CASSLDREQYF. The CDR3 DNA follows: TGTGCCAGCAGCTTAGACCGGGAGCAGTACTTC. This chain connects TRBV7-9 to TRBJ2-7; D call uncertain. Trimming removed 1 base from V and 7 bases from J, with 5 bases in between. Germline CDR1 SEHNR, CDR2 FQNEAQ (reference sequence). The CDR3 contains 11 residues.

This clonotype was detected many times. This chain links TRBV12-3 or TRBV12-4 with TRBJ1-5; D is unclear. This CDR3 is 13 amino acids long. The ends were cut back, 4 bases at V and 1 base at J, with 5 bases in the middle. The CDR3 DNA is TGTGCCAGCAGTTACGGGAGCAATCAGCCCCAGCATTTT. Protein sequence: CASSYGSNQPQHF.

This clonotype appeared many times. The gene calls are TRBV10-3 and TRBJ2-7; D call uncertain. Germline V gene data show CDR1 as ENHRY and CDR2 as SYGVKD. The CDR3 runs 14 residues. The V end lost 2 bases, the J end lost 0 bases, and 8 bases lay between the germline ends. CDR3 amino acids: CAISEDWSSYEQYF. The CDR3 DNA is TGTGCCATCAGTGAGGACTGGAGCTCCTACGAGCAGTACTTC.

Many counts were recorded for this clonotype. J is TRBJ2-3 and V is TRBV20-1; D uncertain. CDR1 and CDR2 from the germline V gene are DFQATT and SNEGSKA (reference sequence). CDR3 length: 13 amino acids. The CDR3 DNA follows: TGCAGCGCCGGGCGCGGAACCACAGATACGCAGTATTTT. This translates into CSAGRGTTDTQYF.

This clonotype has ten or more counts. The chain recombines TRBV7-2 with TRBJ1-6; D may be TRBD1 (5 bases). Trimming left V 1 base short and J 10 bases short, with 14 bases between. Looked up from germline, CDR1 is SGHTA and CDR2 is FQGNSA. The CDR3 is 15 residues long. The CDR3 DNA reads TGTGCCAGCAGCTTAGTATGGGGGGAAGACTCACCCCTCCACTTT. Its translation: CASSLVWGEDSPLHF.

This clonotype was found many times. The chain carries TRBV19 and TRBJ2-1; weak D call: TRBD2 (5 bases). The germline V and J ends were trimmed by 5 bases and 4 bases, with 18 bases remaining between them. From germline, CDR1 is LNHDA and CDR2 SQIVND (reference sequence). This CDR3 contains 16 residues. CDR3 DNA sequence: TGTGCCAGTAGTCCGACCGGGGTAGAGCTGTACAATGAGCAGTTCTTC. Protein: CASSPTGVELYNEQFF.